Included here is one T cell receptor (beta chain) sequence, with context. The CDR3 extends over 16 amino acids. CDR1 is MNHNS, CDR2 SASEGT, per germline. The V and J ends lost 3 bases and 5 bases, in that order; junction bases with no gene match: 7. These data belong to a study of graft-versus-host responses after intestinal transplantation. Study-wide context: Each recipient received anti-thymocyte globulin induction, then tacrolimus and steroids for 3 to 4 years.

TCRdb's copy holds only in-frame clones and misses some; the assay was immunoSEQ multiplex PCR. Of some 96,000 clones in the sample, 75% to 95% were seen once. The gene calls are TRBV6-1 and TRBJ2-5, with TRBD2 matching over 12 bases. This clonotype originated in a human patient who received an intestinal transplant, so some T cells may come from the graft donor. The source material was PBMCs, sampled about 460 days after intestinal transplant. The CDR3 region is CASSDELAGGRETQYF. The CDR3 DNA is TGTGCCAGCAGTGATGAACTAGCGGGGGGCCGCGAGACCCAGTACTTC.